The entry below gives a single T cell receptor (beta chain) sequence along with its context. What it recognizes is unknown. The sample belongs to a study of vaccination and CD4 T cells after COVID-19. Treatment given: approximately 9-day PBMC culture with coronavirus spike peptide pools or control peptides (ViraFEST assay). Fresh medium (containing IL-2) replaced half the medium on days 3 and 7. At the Johns Hopkins FTIC core, DNA taken from cultured CD4+ T cells was sequenced by way of the Oncomine TCR Beta short-read assay. MiXCR was run by TCRdb on the PCR reads, yielding one entry per CDR3 protein. The data hold 17,000 or so distinct CDR3 sequences, with over 65% observed a single time. Germline values: CDR1 DFQATT, CDR2 SNEGSKA (reference sequence). Trimming cost V 6 bases and J 3 bases, with 16 bases left between them. The CDR3 totals 14 residues.

This clonotype was sampled from a human donor who had recovered from COVID-19. V usage is TRBV20-1 and J usage is TRBJ2-3, with a weak D call TRBD2 (6 bases). The material sequenced was CD4+ T cells from blood, cultured in vitro. This CDR3 is CSATSTGRTDTQYF. The CDR3 DNA follows: TGCAGTGCCACTAGCACGGGAAGGACAGATACGCAGTATTTT.